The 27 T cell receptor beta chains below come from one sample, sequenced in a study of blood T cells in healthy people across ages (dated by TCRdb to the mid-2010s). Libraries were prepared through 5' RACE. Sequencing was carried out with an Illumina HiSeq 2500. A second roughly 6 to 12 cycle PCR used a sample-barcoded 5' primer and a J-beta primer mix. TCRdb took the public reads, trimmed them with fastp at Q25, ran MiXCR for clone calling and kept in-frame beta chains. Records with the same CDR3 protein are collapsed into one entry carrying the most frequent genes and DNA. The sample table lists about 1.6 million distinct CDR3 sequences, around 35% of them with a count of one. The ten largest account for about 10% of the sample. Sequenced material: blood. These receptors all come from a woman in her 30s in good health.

In nucleotides, the CDR3 is TGTGCCAGCAGCCGCAGACAGGGGGCTGGAAACATTCAGTACTTC. Its protein product is CASSRRQGAGNIQYF. The rearrangement uses TRBV7-2 and TRBJ2-4; 10 nucleotides match TRBD1. In germline, CDR1 is SGHTA, CDR2 FQGNSA. The junction had 7 bases not matched to a gene; V was cut back by 5 bases and J by 6 bases. CDR3 length: 15 amino acids.

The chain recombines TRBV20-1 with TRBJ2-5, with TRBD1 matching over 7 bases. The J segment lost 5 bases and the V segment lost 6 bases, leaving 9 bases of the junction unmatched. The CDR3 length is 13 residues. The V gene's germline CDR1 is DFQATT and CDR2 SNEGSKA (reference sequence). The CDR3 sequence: CSAAEGAQETQYF. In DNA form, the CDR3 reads TGCAGTGCAGCAGAGGGGGCTCAGGAGACCCAGTACTTC.

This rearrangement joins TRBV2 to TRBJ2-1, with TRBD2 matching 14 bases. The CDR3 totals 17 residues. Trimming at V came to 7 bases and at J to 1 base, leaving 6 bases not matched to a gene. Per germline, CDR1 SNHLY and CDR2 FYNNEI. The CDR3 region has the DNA TGTGCCAGCAACCGACTAGCGGGGGGGCCGTCCTACAATGAGCAGTTCTTC. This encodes CASNRLAGGPSYNEQFF.

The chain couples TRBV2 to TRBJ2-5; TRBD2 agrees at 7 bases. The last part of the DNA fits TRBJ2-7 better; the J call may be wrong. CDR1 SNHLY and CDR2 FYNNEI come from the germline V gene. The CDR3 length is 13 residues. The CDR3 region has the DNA TGTGCCAGCAGTCTAGCGGAAAAATACGAGCAGTACTTC. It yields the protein CASSLAEKYEQYF.

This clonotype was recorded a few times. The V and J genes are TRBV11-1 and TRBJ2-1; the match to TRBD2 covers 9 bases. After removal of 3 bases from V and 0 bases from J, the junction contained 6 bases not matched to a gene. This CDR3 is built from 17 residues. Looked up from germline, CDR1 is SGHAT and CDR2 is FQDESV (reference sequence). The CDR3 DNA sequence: TGTGCCAGCAGCTTCGCCCCAGCGGGGGGCTCCTACAATGAGCAGTTCTTC. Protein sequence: CASSFAPAGGSYNEQFF.

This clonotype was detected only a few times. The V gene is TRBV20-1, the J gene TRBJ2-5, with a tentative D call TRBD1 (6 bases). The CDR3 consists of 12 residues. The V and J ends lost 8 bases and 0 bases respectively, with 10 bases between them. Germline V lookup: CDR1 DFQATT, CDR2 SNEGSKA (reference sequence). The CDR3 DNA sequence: TGCAGTTGCTGGACAGACCAAGAGACCCAGTACTTC. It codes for CSCWTDQETQYF.

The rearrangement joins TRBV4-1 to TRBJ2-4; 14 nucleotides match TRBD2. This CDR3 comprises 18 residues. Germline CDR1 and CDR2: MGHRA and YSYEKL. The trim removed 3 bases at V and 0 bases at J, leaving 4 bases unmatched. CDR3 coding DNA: TGCGCCAGCAGCCAGGGGACTAGCGGGGGACTAGCCAAAAACATTCAGTACTTC. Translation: CASSQGTSGGLAKNIQYF.

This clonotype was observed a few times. The CDR3, as DNA: TGTGCCAGCAGCTTAGCGAAGGGGACTAGCGGGGTTCTTCCCCCCGCAGATACGCAGTATTTT. This gives the protein CASSLAKGTSGVLPPADTQYF. The chain combines TRBV7-8 with TRBJ2-3, with 13 bases matching TRBD2. V lost 0 bases, J lost 4 bases, and 16 bases stayed unmatched. The V gene's germline CDR1 is SGHVS and CDR2 FQNEAQ. CDR3 length equals 21 residues.

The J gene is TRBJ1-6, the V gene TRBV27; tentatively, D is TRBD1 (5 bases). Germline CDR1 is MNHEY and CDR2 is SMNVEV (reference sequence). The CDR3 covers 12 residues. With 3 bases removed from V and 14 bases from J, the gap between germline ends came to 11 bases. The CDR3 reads CASSFLQGALHF. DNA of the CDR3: TGTGCCAGCAGTTTTCTCCAGGGCGCCCTCCACTTT.

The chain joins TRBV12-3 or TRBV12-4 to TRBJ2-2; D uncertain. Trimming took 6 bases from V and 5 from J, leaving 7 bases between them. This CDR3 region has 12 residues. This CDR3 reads CASRRRTGELFF. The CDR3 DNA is TGTGCCAGCAGGCGTAGGACCGGGGAGCTGTTTTTT.

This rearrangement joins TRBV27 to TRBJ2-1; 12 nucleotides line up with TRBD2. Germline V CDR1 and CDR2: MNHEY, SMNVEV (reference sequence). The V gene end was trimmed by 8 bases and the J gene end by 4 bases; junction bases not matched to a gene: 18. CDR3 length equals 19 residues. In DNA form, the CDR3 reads TGTGCCAGCGCGATGACTAGCGGGAGTGGGGGGTTAAATTACAATGAGCAGTTCTTC. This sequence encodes CASAMTSGSGGLNYNEQFF.

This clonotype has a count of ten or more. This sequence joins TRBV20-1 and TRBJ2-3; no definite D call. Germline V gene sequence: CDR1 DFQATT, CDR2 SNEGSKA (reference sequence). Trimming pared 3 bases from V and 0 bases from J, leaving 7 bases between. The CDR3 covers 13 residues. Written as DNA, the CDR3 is TGCAGTGCTAGGAAGCCTAGCACAGATACGCAGTATTTT. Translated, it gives CSARKPSTDTQYF.

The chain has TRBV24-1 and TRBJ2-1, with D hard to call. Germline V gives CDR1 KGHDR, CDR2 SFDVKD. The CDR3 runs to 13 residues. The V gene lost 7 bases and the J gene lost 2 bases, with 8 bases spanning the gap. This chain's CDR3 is CATRDPTYNEQFF. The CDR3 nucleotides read TGTGCCACCAGGGACCCTACCTACAATGAGCAGTTCTTC.

This CDR3 is CSARHVLTGSLQETQYF. As DNA, the CDR3 is TGCAGTGCTAGACACGTTCTGACGGGGTCCCTCCAAGAGACCCAGTACTTC. The chain couples TRBV20-1 to TRBJ2-5; perhaps TRBD2 as D (5 bases). The CDR3 is 17 residues long. V lost 2 bases and J 1 base, leaving 20 bases between the germline ends. The V gene's germline CDR1 is DFQATT and CDR2 SNEGSKA (reference sequence).

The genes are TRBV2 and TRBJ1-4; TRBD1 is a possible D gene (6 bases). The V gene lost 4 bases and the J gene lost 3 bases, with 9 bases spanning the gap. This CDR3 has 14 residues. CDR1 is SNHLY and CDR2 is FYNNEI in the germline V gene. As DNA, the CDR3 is TGTGCCAGCAGTGTTCGGACAGCTAATGAAAAACTGTTTTTT. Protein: CASSVRTANEKLFF. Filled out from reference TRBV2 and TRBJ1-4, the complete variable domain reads EPEVTQTPSHQVTQMGQEVILRCVPISNHLYFYWYRQILGQKVEFLVSFYNNEISEKSEIFDDQFSVERPDGSNFTLKIRSTKLEDSAMYFCASSVRTANEKLFFGSGTQLSVL.

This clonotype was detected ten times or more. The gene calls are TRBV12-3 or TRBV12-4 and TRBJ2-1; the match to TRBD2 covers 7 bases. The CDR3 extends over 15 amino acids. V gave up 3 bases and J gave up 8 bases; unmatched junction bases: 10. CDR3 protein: CASSFSWEGRDEQFF. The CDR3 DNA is TGTGCCAGCAGTTTTTCGTGGGAGGGCCGCGATGAGCAGTTCTTC.

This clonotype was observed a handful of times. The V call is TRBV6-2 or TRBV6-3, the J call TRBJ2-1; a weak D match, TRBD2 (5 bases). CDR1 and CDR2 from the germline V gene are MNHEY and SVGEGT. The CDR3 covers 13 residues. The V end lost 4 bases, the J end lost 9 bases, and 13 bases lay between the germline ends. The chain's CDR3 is CASSSWTVTEQFF. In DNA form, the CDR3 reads TGTGCCAGCAGTTCGTGGACTGTTACTGAGCAGTTCTTC.

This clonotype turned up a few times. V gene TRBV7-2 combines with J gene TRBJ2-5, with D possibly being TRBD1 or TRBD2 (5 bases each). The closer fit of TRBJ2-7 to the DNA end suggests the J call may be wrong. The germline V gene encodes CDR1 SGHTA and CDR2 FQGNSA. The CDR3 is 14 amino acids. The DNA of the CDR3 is TGTGCCAGCAGTTCCTCTTGGGACGTCCACGAGCAGTACTTC. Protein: CASSSSWDVHEQYF.

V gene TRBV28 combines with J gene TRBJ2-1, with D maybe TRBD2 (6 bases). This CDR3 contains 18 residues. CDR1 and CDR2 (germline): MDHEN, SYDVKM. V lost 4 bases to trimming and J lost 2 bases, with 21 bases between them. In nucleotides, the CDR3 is TGTGCCAGCAGTTCCCCCGGTGGGCGGGGCTGGGCCTACAATGAGCAGTTCTTC. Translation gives CASSSPGGRGWAYNEQFF.

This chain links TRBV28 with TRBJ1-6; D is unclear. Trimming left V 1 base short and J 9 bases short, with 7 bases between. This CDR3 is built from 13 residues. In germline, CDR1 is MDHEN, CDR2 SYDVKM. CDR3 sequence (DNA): TGTGCCAGCAGTTTATCGGTAGTTTCACCCCTCCACTTT. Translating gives CASSLSVVSPLHF.

CDR3 protein: CASTQGRGIEAFF. Here the CDR3 DNA reads TGTGCCAGCACCCAAGGGAGGGGAATTGAAGCTTTCTTT. The gene calls are TRBV6-1 and TRBJ1-1; the D gene is possibly TRBD1 (5 bases). The CDR3 consists of 13 residues. Germline V gives CDR1 MNHNS, CDR2 SASEGT. V was trimmed by 7 bases and J by 7 bases, leaving 16 bases between them.

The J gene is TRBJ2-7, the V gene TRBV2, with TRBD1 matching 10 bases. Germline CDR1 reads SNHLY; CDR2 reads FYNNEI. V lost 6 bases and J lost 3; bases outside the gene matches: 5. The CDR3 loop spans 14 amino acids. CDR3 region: CASREGQGFYEQYF. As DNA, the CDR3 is TGTGCCAGCAGGGAGGGACAGGGGTTCTACGAGCAGTACTTC.

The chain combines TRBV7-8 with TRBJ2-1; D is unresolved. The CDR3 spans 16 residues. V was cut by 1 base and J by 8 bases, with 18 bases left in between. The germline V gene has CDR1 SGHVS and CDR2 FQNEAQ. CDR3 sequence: CASSLVLMEHKDEQFF. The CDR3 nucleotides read TGTGCCAGCAGCTTAGTATTGATGGAACATAAGGATGAGCAGTTCTTC.

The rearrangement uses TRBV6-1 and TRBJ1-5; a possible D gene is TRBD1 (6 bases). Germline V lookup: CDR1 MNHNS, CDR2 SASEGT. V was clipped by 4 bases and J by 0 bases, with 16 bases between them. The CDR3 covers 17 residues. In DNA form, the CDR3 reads TGTGCCAGCAGTGTGGGGGGCCGGTTTTATAGCAATCAGCCCCAGCATTTT. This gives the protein CASSVGGRFYSNQPQHF.

As DNA, the CDR3 is TGCAGTGCTAGAGATCCCCATTACAATGAGCAGTTCTTC. This encodes CSARDPHYNEQFF. The chain links TRBV20-1 to TRBJ2-1; D is unresolved. CDR1 and CDR2 from the germline V gene are DFQATT and SNEGSKA (reference sequence). CDR3 size: 13 residues. V was clipped by 0 bases and J by 4 bases, with 7 bases between them.

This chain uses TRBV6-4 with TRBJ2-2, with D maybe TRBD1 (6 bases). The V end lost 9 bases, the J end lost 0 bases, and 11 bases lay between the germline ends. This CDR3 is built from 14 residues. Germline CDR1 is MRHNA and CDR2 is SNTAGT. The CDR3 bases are TGTGCCAGTCGCGGACAGTCGAACACCGGGGAGCTGTTTTTT. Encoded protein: CASRGQSNTGELFF.

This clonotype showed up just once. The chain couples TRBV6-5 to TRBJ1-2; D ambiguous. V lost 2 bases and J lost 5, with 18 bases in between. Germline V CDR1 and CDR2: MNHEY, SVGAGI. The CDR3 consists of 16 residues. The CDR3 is CASSYIAELWSYGYTF. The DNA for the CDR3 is TGTGCCAGCAGTTACATAGCGGAGTTGTGGTCGTATGGCTACACCTTC.